This is a list of T cell receptor beta chains from one sample in a study of blood T cell repertoires in COVID-19. Here immunoSEQ multiplex PCR was the method, and the copy in TCRdb shows in-frame clones only, minus some. The data show 100,000 to 120,000 clones, 81% seen once. Sequencing was performed on peripheral blood. The source is an elderly man with acute or convalescent COVID-19. CDR3s include the opening cysteine and the closing phenylalanine or tryptophan. The listing skips clone size in some rows; elsewhere it reads once, few, many or a size class.

J	V	size	length	CDR3
TRBJ1-5	TRBV30	.	13	CAWDRGEGQPQHF
TRBJ2-5	TRBV29-1	.	13	CSVQQGSEKTQYF
TRBJ1-1	TRBV27	.	17	CASSLYGTEALNTEAFF
TRBJ1-3	TRBV4-2	few	15	CASSQKQGAGNTIYF
TRBJ1-1	TRBV4-2	.	19	CASSQDLGTGVPINTEAFF
TRBJ2-7	TRBV27	.	14	CASSFFSGQGEQYF
TRBJ1-2	TRBV29-1	.	12	CSVERPGDGYTF
TRBJ1-1	TRBV19	few	15	CASSTSIDRGTEAFF
TRBJ2-7	TRBV6-5	.	13	CASSYSNTYEQYF
TRBJ1-1	TRBV18	few	15	CASSPSVARNTEAFF
TRBJ1-2	TRBV7-9	.	16	CASSLELSPSNYGYTF
TRBJ2-1	TRBV12-5	.	14	CASGYGGSYNEQFF
TRBJ2-2	TRBV5-4	.	16	CASSFGRGDRPGELFF
TRBJ1-1	TRBV27	.	18	CASSPWVSRGGGDTEAFF
TRBJ2-6	TRBV5-1	.	18	CASSLIQGAGVGANVLTF
TRBJ2-3	TRBV6-1	.	18	CASSEFGKFLLGTDTQYF
TRBJ1-6	TRBV30	.	14	CAWSSTGSNSPLHF
TRBJ2-3	TRBV7-8	.	18	CASSPRRLTSEGRDTQYF
TRBJ1-2	TRBV28	.	12	CASSFRNYGYTF
TRBJ1-2	TRBV5-8	.	13	CASKLQGRDGYTF
TRBJ2-1	TRBV28	.	15	CASSLTGGSYNEQFF
TRBJ2-1	TRBV5-1	.	15	CASSFESGPYNEQFF
TRBJ1-1	TRBV7-9	.	15	CASSLATGGGLEAFF
TRBJ2-5	TRBV28	.	13	CASSLSPGETQYF
TRBJ2-1	TRBV24-1	.	16	CATSDSTSGINNEQFF
TRBJ2-3	TRBV5-1	.	13	CASGGTATDTQYF
TRBJ1-1	TRBV5-1	few	13	CASSLSQNTEAFF
TRBJ2-1	TRBV11-2	.	14	CASTTGTRRDEQFF
TRBJ2-1	TRBV5-1	.	11	CASRSYNEQFF
TRBJ1-3	TRBV28	once	14	CASSLTAGAGTIYF
TRBJ2-5	TRBV5-1	.	14	CASSRMEARETQYF
TRBJ1-5	TRBV6-5	.	11	CASRLNQPQHF
TRBJ2-5	TRBV7-2	.	16	CASSLGTSGGQETQYF
TRBJ1-4	TRBV5-1	.	14	CASSFRPGGEKLFF
TRBJ1-1	TRBV7-9	.	14	CASSPDREGTEAFF
TRBJ2-1	TRBV29-1	.	14	CSVNLRGTRGEQFF